The T cell receptor beta chain described here comes from a study of technical replicates of blood from several donors. Produced via immunoSEQ multiplex PCR; TCRdb's table is partial and in-frame only. This repertoire shows tens of thousands of clones, around nine tenths found once; its top ten account for around 0.41%. The CDR3 is made up of 15 amino acids. V dropped 2 bases and J dropped 6 bases, with 14 bases sitting between them. Germline CDR1 and CDR2: MGHRA and YSYEKL. Sequencing was carried out using T cells isolated from PBMCs. The rearrangement joins TRBV4-1 to TRBJ1-5, with D tentatively TRBD1 (6 bases). The TCR originated in a human donor in good health. CDR3 nucleotide sequence: TGCGCCAGCAGCCAACACAGGGAAGGGAGTCAGCCCCAGCATTTT. It encodes CASSQHREGSQPQHF.